The T cell receptor (beta chain) described here comes from a study of T cells in Graves' hyperthyroidism and ophthalmopathy. General study results and limits: For ophthalmopathy, model prediction preceded onset by a median about 6.4 months.

This CDR3 is 17 amino acids long. Germline CDR1 KGHDR, CDR2 SFDVKD. The V end lost 3 bases, the J end lost 4 bases, and 20 bases lay between the germline ends. Diagnosis rested on symptoms, serum thyroxine and TRAb, thyroid ultrasound, and orbital computed tomography. TCR beta CDR3 region amplification was performed from RNA transcripts. First-round RT-PCR with HTBI primers amplified the TCR CDR3 region. TCRdb recomputed calls from the multiplex PCR reads with MiXCR, one row per CDR3 protein. This table holds a few hundred thousand distinct CDR3 sequences, less than 20% found once. About this clonotype itself: Antigen: not known.

J is TRBJ2-5 and V is TRBV24-1; a weak D match, TRBD1 (5 bases). The receptor was isolated from a young woman with Graves' hyperthyroidism. The sample was blood. CDR3 in amino acids: CATSDGSQGTISETQYF. The CDR3 nucleotides read TGTGCCACCAGTGATGGGTCGCAGGGTACGATATCAGAGACCCAGTACTTC.